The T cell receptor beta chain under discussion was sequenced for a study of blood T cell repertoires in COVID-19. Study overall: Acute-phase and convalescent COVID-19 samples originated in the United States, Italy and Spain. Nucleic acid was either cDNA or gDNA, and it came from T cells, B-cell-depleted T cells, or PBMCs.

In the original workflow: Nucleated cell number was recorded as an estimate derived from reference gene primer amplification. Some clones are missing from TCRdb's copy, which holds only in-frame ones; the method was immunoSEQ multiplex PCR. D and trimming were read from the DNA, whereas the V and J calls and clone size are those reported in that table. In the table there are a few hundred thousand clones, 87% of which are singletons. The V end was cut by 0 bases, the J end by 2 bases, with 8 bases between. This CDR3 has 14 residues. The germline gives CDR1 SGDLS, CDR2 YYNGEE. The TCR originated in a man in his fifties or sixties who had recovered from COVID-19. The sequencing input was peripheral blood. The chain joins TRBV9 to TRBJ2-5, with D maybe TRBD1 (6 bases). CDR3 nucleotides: TGTGCCAGCAGCGTAGACAGGGTTCAAGAGACCCAGTACTTC. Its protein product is CASSVDRVQETQYF.